This TCR beta chain was sequenced for a study of blood T cell repertoires in COVID-19. The CDR3 contains 14 residues. V lost 4 bases and J 9 bases, leaving 14 bases between the germline ends. Germline V CDR1 and CDR2: SGDLS, YYNGEE. Produced via immunoSEQ multiplex PCR; TCRdb's table is partial and in-frame only. The table includes hundreds of thousands of clones, about four fifths detected once. This clone was observed a single time. The sample comprised peripheral blood. The chain has TRBV9 and TRBJ1-6; D gene ambiguous. The sequence derives from a woman in her 70s with acute or convalescent COVID-19. CDR3: CASSSQVGVSPLHF. The CDR3 coding sequence is TGTGCCAGCAGCTCCCAGGTGGGTGTTTCACCCCTCCACTTT.